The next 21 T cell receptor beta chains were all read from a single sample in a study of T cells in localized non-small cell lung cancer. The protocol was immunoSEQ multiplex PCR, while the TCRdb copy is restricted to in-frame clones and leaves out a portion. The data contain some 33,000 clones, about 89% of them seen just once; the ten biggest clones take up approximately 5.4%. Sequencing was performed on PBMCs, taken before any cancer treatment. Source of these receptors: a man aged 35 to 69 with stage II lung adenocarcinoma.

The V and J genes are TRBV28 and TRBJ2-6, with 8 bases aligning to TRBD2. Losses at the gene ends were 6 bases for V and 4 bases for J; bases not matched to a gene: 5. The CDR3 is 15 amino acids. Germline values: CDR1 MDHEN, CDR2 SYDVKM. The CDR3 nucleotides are TGTGCCAGCAGCCCGGGGGGGCCCGGGGCCAACGTCCTGACTTTC. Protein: CASSPGGPGANVLTF.

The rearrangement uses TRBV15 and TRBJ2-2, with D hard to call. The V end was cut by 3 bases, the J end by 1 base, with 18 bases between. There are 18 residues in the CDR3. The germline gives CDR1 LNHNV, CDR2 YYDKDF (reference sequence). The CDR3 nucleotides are TGTGCCACCAGCAGCGAAATACTAACAGTAGGGAACACCGGGGAGCTGTTTTTT. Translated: CATSSEILTVGNTGELFF.

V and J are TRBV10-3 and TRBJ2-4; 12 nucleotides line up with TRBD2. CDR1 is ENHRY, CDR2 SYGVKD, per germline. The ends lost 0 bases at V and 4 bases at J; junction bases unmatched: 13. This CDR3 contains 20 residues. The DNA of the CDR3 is TGTGCCATCAGTGAGTCGGGACTAGCGGGCCCCACAGCCGGGAAAAACATTCAGTACTTC. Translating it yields CAISESGLAGPTAGKNIQYF.

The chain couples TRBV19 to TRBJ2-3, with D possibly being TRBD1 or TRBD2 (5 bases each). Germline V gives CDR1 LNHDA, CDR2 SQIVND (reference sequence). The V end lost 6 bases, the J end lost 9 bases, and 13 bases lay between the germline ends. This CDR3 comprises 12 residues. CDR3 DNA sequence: TGTGCCAGTAGGGGTTTTCGGGACACGCAGTATTTT. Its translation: CASRGFRDTQYF.

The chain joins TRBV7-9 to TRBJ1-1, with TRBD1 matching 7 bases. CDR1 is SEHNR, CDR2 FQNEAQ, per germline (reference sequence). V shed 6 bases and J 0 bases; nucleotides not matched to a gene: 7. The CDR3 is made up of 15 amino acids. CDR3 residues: CASSSQDRMNTEAFF. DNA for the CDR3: TGTGCCAGCAGTTCCCAGGACAGGATGAACACTGAAGCTTTCTTT.

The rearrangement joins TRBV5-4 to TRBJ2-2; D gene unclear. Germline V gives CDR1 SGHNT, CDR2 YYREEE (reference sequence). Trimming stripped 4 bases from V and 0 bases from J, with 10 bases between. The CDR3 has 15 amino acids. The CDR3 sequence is CASSPPNANTGELFF. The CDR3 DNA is TGTGCCAGCAGCCCTCCCAACGCGAACACCGGGGAGCTGTTTTTT.

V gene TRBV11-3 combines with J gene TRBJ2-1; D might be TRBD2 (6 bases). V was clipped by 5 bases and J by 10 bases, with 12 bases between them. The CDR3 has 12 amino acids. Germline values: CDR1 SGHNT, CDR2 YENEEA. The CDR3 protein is CASSRASGEQFF. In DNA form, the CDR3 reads TGTGCCAGCAGCCGCGCGAGCGGGGAGCAGTTCTTC.

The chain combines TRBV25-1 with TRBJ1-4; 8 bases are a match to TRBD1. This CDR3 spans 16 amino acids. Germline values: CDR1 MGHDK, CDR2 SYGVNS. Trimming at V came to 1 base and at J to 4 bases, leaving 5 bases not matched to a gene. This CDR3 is CASSESQGAVNEKLFF. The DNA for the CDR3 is TGTGCCAGCAGTGAATCTCAGGGGGCTGTTAATGAAAAACTGTTTTTT.

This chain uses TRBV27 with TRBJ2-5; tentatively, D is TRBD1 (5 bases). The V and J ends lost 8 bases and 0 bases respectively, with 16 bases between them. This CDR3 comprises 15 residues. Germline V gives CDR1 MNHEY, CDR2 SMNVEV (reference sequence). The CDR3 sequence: CASSVFGRDQETQYF. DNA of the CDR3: TGTGCCAGCTCAGTTTTTGGCAGGGACCAAGAGACCCAGTACTTC.

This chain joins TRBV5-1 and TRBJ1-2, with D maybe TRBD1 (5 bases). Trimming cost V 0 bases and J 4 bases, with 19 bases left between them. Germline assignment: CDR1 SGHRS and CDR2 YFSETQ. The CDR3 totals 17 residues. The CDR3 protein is CASSLDISGSRVYGYTF. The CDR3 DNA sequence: TGCGCCAGCAGCTTGGATATATCAGGGAGCCGCGTCTATGGCTACACCTTC.

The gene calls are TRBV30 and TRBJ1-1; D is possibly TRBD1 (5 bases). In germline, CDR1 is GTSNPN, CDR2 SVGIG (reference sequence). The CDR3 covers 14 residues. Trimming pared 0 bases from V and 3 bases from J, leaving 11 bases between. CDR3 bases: TGTGCCTGGAGTGTATGGGGGGAGGACACTGAAGCTTTCTTT. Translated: CAWSVWGEDTEAFF.

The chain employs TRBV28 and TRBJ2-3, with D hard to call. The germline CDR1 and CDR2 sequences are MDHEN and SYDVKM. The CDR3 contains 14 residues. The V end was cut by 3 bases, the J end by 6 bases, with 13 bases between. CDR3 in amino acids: CASSLDGSRDTQYF. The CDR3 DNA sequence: TGTGCCAGCAGTTTGGACGGCTCCAGGGATACGCAGTATTTT.

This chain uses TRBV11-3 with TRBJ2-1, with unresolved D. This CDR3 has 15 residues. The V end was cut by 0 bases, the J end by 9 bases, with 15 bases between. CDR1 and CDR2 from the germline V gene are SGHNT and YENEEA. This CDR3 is CASSLDWGRGAEQFF. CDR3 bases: TGTGCCAGCAGCTTAGATTGGGGTAGAGGTGCTGAGCAGTTCTTC.

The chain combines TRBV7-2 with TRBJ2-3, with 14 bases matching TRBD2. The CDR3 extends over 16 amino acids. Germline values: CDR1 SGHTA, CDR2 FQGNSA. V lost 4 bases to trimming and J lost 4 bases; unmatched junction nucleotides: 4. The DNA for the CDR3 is TGTGCCAGCAGCTACCGACTAGCGGGAGGGCCAGATACGCAGTATTTT. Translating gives CASSYRLAGGPDTQYF.

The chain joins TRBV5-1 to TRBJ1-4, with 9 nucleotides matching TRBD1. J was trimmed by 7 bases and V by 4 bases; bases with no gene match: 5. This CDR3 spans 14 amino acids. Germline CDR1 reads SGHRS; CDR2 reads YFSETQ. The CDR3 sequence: CASSTGQGGEKLFF. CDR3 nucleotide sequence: TGCGCCAGCAGCACGGGACAGGGCGGTGAAAAACTGTTTTTT.

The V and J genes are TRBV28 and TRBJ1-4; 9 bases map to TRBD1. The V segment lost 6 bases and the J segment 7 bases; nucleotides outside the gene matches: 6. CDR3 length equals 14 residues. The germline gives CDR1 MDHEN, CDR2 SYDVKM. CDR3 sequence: CASSTDRGSEKLFF. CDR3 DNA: TGTGCCAGCAGCACGGACAGGGGAAGTGAAAAACTGTTTTTT.

CDR3: CASSLGRVDGYTF. The CDR3, as DNA: TGCGCCAGCAGCCTCGGACGGGTGGATGGCTACACCTTC. V usage is TRBV5-1 and J usage is TRBJ1-2; D call uncertain. V dropped 4 bases and J dropped 6 bases, with 13 bases sitting between them. From germline, CDR1 is SGHRS and CDR2 YFSETQ. This CDR3 region has 13 residues.

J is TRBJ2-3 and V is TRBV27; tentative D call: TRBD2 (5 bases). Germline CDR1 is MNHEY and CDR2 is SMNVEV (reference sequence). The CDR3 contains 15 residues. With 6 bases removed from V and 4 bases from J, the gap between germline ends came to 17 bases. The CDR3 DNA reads TGTGCCAGCAGAGGCGGTCCCGTCGGGGCAGATACGCAGTATTTT. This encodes CASRGGPVGADTQYF.

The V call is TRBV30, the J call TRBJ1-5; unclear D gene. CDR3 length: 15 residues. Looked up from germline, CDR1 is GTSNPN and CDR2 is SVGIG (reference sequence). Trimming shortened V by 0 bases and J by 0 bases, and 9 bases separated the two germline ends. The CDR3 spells CAWSVPTYSNQPQHF. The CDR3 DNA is TGTGCCTGGAGTGTACCGACGTATAGCAATCAGCCCCAGCATTTT. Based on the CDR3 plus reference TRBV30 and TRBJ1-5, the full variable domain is SQTIHQWPATLVQPVGSPLSLECTVEGTSNPNLYWYRQAAGRGLQLLFYSVGIGQISSEVPQNLSASRPQDRQFILSSKKLLLSDSGFYLCAWSVPTYSNQPQHFGDGTRLSIL.

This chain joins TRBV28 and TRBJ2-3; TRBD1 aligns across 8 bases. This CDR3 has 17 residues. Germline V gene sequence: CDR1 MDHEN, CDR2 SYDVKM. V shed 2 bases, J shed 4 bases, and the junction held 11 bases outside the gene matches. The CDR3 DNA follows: TGTGCCAGCAGTTTAGCACAGGGGGGAGGTTTCGCAGATACGCAGTATTTT. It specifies CASSLAQGGGFADTQYF. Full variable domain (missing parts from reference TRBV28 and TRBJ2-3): DVKVTQSSRYLVKRTGEKVFLECVQDMDHENMFWYRQDPGLGLRLIYFSYDVKMKEKGDIPEGYSVSREKKERFSLILESASTNQTSMYLCASSLAQGGGFADTQYFGPGTRLTVL.

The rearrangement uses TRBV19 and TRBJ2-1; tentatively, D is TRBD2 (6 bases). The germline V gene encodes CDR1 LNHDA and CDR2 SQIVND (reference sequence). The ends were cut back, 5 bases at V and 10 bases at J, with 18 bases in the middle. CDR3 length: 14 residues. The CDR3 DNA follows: TGTGCCAGTAGTGAGGGGACCGGTGCGGGGGAGCAGTTCTTC. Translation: CASSEGTGAGEQFF.